This TCR beta chain was observed in a study of control samples from healthy donors and cancer patients. Germline V gives CDR1 SGHTA, CDR2 FQGNSA. This CDR3 is built from 15 residues. Trimming removed 8 bases from V and 3 bases from J, with 17 bases in between. Only a few counts were recorded for this clone. Repertoires were generated with immunoSEQ multiplex PCR, while TCRdb's copy carries only in-frame clones and drops some. The table lists about 100,000 clones, roughly 84% of them singletons, with 15% to 20% in the top ten. Sequenced material: blood. This TCR was sampled from a woman aged 45-65 years in good health. The chain uses TRBV7-2 and TRBJ1-3; TRBD1 is a possible D gene (5 bases). CDR3 residues: CASGLRGGGGNTIYF. CDR3 coding DNA: TGTGCCAGCGGCCTCCGAGGCGGGGGTGGAAACACCATATATTTT.